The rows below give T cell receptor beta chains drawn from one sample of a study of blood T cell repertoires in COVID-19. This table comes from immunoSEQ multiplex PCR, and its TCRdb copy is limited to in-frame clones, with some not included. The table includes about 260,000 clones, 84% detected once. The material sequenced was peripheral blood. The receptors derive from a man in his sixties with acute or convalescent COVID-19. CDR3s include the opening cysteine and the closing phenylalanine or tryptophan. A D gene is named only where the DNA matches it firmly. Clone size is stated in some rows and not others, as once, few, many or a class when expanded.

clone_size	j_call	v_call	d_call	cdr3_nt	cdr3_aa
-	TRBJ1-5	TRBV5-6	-	TGTGCCAGCAGCTTGACGGGGGGCGCGAATCAGCCCCAGCATTTT	CASSLTGGANQPQHF
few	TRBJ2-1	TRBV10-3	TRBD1	TGTGCCATCAGCCACCCAATCCTCCGGGACAGGGACCATGAGCAGTTCTTC	CAISHPILRDRDHEQFF
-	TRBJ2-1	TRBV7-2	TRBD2	TGTGCCAGCAGCCAGACTAGCGGCACCCACAATGAGCAGTTCTTC	CASSQTSGTHNEQFF
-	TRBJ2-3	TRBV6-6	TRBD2	TGTGCCAGCAGTTACGGCGCGGGAGGGCCCCCTTTT	CASSYGAGGPPF
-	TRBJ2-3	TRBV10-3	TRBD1	TGTGCCATCATGCGGACAGGGGTCACAGATACGCAGTATTTT	CAIMRTGVTDTQYF
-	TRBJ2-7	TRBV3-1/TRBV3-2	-	TGTGCCAGCAGCCAAGGAACGGGATACTACGAGCAGTACTTC	CASSQGTGYYEQYF
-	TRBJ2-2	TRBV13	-	TGTGCCAGCAGCCCCGGGACCGGGGAGCTGTTTTTT	CASSPGTGELFF
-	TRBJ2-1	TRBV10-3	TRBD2	TGTGCCATCAGTCGGACTAGCGAGGAGCAGTTCTTC	CAISRTSEEQFF
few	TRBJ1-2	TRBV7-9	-	TGTGCCAGCAGCGGGCAGGGTCTTGGCTACACCTTC	CASSGQGLGYTF
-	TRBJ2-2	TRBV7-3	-	TGTGCCAGCGGGGCGGGGTCGCGAGGCACCGGGGAGCTGTTTTTT	CASGAGSRGTGELFF
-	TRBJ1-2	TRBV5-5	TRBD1	TGTGCCAGCAGTCCCGGACAGGTGAACTATGGCTACACCTTC	CASSPGQVNYGYTF
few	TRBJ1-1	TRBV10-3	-	TGTGCCATCAGTGAGTCGGGGGCTTACAACACTGAAGCTTTCTTT	CAISESGAYNTEAFF
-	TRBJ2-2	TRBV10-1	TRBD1	TGCGCCAGCAGTGATCCAGACAGGGGAGGCACCGGGGAGCTGTTTTTT	CASSDPDRGGTGELFF
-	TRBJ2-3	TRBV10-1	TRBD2	TGCGCCAGCAAAGGGCGGGGGGTTCTTTGGCAGTATTTT	CASKGRGVLWQYF
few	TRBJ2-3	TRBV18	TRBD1	TGTGCCAGCAGACAGGGCCTTAGCACAGATACGCAGTATTTT	CASRQGLSTDTQYF
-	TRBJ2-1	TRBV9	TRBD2	TGTGCCAGCAGCCCCGAAGGCTGGCGGGGGGGCCGAACCTCCAGCTCCTACAATGAGCAGTTCTTC	CASSPEGWRGGRTSSSYNEQFF
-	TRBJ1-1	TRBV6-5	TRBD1	TGTGCCAGCAACGGACAGGGAGGTAATGAAGCTTTCTTT	CASNGQGGNEAFF
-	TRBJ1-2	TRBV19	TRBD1	TGTGCCAGTAGTAGGGGACAGGGCAGTAGTGGCTACACCTTC	CASSRGQGSSGYTF
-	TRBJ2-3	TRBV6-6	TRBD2	TGTGCCAGCAGTCTGAGGACTAGTTGGGGGGCAGATACGCAGTATTTT	CASSLRTSWGADTQYF
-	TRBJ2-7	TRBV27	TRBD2	TGTGCCAGCAGTACGACTAGCGGGACCGTCAGCGAGCAGTACTTC	CASSTTSGTVSEQYF
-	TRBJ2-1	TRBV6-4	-	TGTGCCAGCAGGAGTCCAGGGGTGAGCTCCTACAATGAGCAGTTCTTC	CASRSPGVSSYNEQFF
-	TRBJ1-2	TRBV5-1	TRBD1	TGCGCCAGCAGCATCGACAGGGCCTCATATGGCTACACCTTC	CASSIDRASYGYTF
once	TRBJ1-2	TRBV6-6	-	TGTGCCAGCAGGAAGGGACTCGAAGGGGGCTACACCTTC	CASRKGLEGGYTF
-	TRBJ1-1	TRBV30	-	TGTGCCTGGATCGCTGCGGGGAACACTGAAGCTTTCTTT	CAWIAAGNTEAFF
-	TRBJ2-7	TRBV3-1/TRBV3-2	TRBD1	TGTGCCAGCAGCCCATATGGGACAGGAGGCTACGAGCAGTACTTC	CASSPYGTGGYEQYF
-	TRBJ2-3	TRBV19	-	TGTGCCAGTAGTATTACGGGAATCACAGATACGCAGTATTTT	CASSITGITDTQYF
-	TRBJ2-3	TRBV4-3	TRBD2	TGCGCCAGCAGCAACAGCGGGAGAGGAGATACGCAGTATTTT	CASSNSGRGDTQYF
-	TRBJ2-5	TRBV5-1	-	TGCGCCAGCAGCCCAATAGACAGACAAGAGACCCAGTACTTC	CASSPIDRQETQYF
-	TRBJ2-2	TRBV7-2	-	TGTGCCAGCAGCTTAGACGGGAACACCGGGGAGCTGTTTTTT	CASSLDGNTGELFF
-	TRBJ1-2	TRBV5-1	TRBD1	TGCGCCAGCAGCTTGTGGGGGACAGGAGCTAACTATGGCTACACCTTC	CASSLWGTGANYGYTF
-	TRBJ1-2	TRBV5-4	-	TGTGCCAGCAGCTTGGAACGAGGGAACTATGGCTACACCTTC	CASSLERGNYGYTF
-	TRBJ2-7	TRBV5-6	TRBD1	TGTGCCAGCAGCTACCGGGACAGGCCTTCCTACGAGCAGTACTTC	CASSYRDRPSYEQYF